Listed below are T cell receptor beta chains from one sample, sequenced in a study of CD8+ T cells in alopecia areata. The protocol was immunoSEQ multiplex PCR, while the TCRdb copy is restricted to in-frame clones and leaves out a portion. Among roughly 200,000 clones, over 55% were seen once, and the ten largest hold 1.5% to 2%. The sample in question was CD4+ T cells sorted from blood, obtained at week 0. These receptors were obtained from a human donor with alopecia areata. CDR3s include the opening cysteine and the closing phenylalanine or tryptophan.

J	V	CDR3
TRBJ2-7	TRBV29-1	CSVVRGSYEQYF
TRBJ2-7	TRBV2	CASTPRGSSYEQYF
TRBJ2-1	TRBV29-1	CSVARLAGFYNEQFF
TRBJ1-5	TRBV29-1	CSVGGGSNQPQHF
TRBJ2-7	TRBV27	CASSSPGTGTYEQYF
TRBJ1-5	TRBV2	CASRTGPSNQPQHF
TRBJ2-7	TRBV19	CASSQTRFTYEQYF
TRBJ1-5	TRBV19	CASTRLGGSSNQPQHF
TRBJ2-7	TRBV5-1	CASSKTSGYEQYF
TRBJ2-1	TRBV29-1	CSVKGLAGLGEQFF
TRBJ1-1	TRBV4-3	CASSQRDRGLNTEAFF
TRBJ2-5	TRBV12-5	CASGLAPGQQETQYF
TRBJ1-2	TRBV30	CASSGTGGFGYTF
TRBJ2-7	TRBV27	CASSLSPGGSQYF
TRBJ2-3	TRBV29-1	CSVDPLADTQYF
TRBJ1-1	TRBV25-1	CASSALGTNTEAFF
TRBJ1-1	TRBV5-6	CASSFLEGYLAEAFF
TRBJ2-2	TRBV10-3	CATGTRTGELFF
TRBJ2-5	TRBV9	CASSVSGGVETQYF
TRBJ2-4	TRBV19	CASSIGNIQYF
TRBJ1-1	TRBV5-4	CASSLERPGMNTEAFF
TRBJ1-1	TRBV29-1	CSVSSRASLEAFF